These 30 T cell receptor beta chains originate from one sample sequenced in a study of cytomegalovirus exposure and HLA in healthy donors. Use of 60 Vbeta and 13 Jbeta primers characterized the PCR. Sequenced by immunoSEQ multiplex PCR; TCRdb stores in-frame clones only, minus some. The sample yields about 200,000 clones, 70% to 85% seen once. Sequencing was performed on PBMCs. Every receptor here comes from a male donor in good health and CMV-seronegative.

This chain uses TRBV21-1 with TRBJ1-6; the D call TRBD1 from the table was never checked on the DNA. TRBV21-1 is given as a pseudogene. There are 19 residues in the CDR3. CDR3 residues: CATPYLGQGAGRGNSPLHF. The CDR3 bases are TGTGCCACCCCGTACCTGGGACAGGGGGCGGGAAGGGGTAATTCACCCCTCCACTTT.

The chain joins TRBV6-5 to TRBJ2-7; 13 positions match TRBD2. The CDR3 has 16 residues. Per germline, CDR1 MNHEY and CDR2 SVGAGI. V shed 0 bases, J shed 3 bases, and the junction held 2 bases outside the gene matches. CDR3 amino acids: CASSYSGLAGLYEQYF. DNA for the CDR3: TGTGCCAGCAGTTACTCGGGACTAGCGGGACTCTACGAGCAGTACTTC.

This clone has at least ten counts. V is TRBV4-1 and J is TRBJ1-4; no firm D call. CDR1 and CDR2 from the germline V gene are MGHRA and YSYEKL. Trimming cost V 0 bases and J 5 bases, with 16 bases left between them. This CDR3 has 17 amino acids. The DNA for the CDR3 is TGCGCCAGCAGCCAAGATCCGGGGATAATGGGCAATGAAAAACTGTTTTTT. This gives the protein CASSQDPGIMGNEKLFF.

The chain recombines TRBV5-1 with TRBJ2-7; the D gene is possibly TRBD1 (5 bases). The CDR3 runs 14 residues. The V gene lost 4 bases and the J gene lost 3 bases, with 14 bases spanning the gap. Germline CDR1 is SGHRS and CDR2 is YFSETQ. The CDR3 region is CASSLRTPLYEQYF. The CDR3 nucleotides are TGCGCCAGCAGCCTACGGACACCACTCTACGAGCAGTACTTC.

The chain uses TRBV4-2 and TRBJ2-5; TRBD2 agrees at 7 bases. Trimming removed 2 bases from V and 4 bases from J; junction bases left unmatched: 4. The CDR3 sequence is 14 residues long. In germline, CDR1 is LGHNA, CDR2 YNFKEQ. CDR3 coding DNA: TGTGCCAGCAGCCAAAGACTAGCTGCAGAGACCCAGTACTTC. Protein: CASSQRLAAETQYF.

The chain couples TRBV2 to TRBJ2-3; tentatively, D is TRBD1 (6 bases). V shed 8 bases and J shed 1 base, with 16 bases lying between them. The CDR3 is made up of 15 amino acids. Germline loops: CDR1 SNHLY, CDR2 FYNNEI. The CDR3 protein is CASSGQRGGTDTQYF. The CDR3 DNA follows: TGTGCCAGCTCCGGACAGAGGGGTGGCACAGATACGCAGTATTTT.

The chain recombines TRBV5-1 with TRBJ1-1, with D possibly TRBD1 on 5 matching bases. Looked up from germline, CDR1 is SGHRS and CDR2 is YFSETQ. The CDR3 runs to 14 residues. The V gene lost 1 base and the J gene lost 1 base, with 8 bases spanning the gap. The CDR3 sequence: CASSLRGPNTEAFF. CDR3 nucleotide sequence: TGCGCCAGCAGCTTGAGGGGCCCGAACACTGAAGCTTTCTTT.

The chain links TRBV2 to TRBJ2-3; 8 bases agree with TRBD1. The germline CDR1 and CDR2 sequences are SNHLY and FYNNEI. The CDR3 consists of 15 residues. Germline trimming cut 5 bases from V and 6 bases from J; bases unmatched to any gene: 10. CDR3 residues: CASSRDRGSGDTQYF. CDR3 nucleotides: TGTGCCAGCAGTCGCGACAGGGGTTCGGGCGATACGCAGTATTTT.

The J gene is TRBJ2-5, the V gene TRBV7-2, with D possibly being TRBD2 (6 bases). This CDR3 has 15 amino acids. V lost 6 bases, J lost 0 bases, and 14 bases lay in between. CDR1 and CDR2 (germline): SGHTA, FQGNSA. The CDR3 is CASSQGLLYQETQYF. The DNA for the CDR3 is TGTGCCAGCAGTCAGGGACTCCTGTACCAAGAGACCCAGTACTTC.

This clone appeared a few times. The chain couples TRBV2 to TRBJ2-7; weak D call: TRBD2 (6 bases). Per the germline V gene, CDR1 is SNHLY and CDR2 is FYNNEI. Between the trimmed V and J ends, which lost 6 bases and 0 bases, there was a span of 18 bases. The CDR3 runs to 16 residues. For the CDR3, the DNA is TGTGCCAGCAGATTGGGCGGGAAGGTCACCTCCTACGAGCAGTACTTC. Translation: CASRLGGKVTSYEQYF.

CDR3 sequence (DNA): TGTGCCAGCAGTGAAGCGTGGCGGTTCTTCGGGTACGAGCAGTACTTC. The encoded protein is CASSEAWRFFGYEQYF. The gene calls are TRBV25-1 and TRBJ2-7; D is unresolved. Between the trimmed V and J ends, which lost 2 bases and 4 bases, there was a span of 18 bases. The CDR3 is 16 amino acids. Germline lookup yields CDR1 MGHDK and CDR2 SYGVNS.

This clone was counted a single time. This chain uses TRBV9 with TRBJ2-5; 8 nucleotides align to TRBD1. This CDR3 contains 16 residues. With 3 bases clipped from V and 1 base from J, the junction kept 8 bases outside the gene matches. Germline V lookup: CDR1 SGDLS, CDR2 YYNGEE. DNA for the CDR3: TGTGCCAGCAGCGAACACAGGGGGTCGATCCAAGAGACCCAGTACTTC. Amino acid sequence: CASSEHRGSIQETQYF. The full variable domain, rest sourced from reference TRBV9 and TRBJ2-5, is DSGVTQTPKHLITATGQRVTLRCSPRSGDLSVYWYQQSLDQGLQFLIQYYNGEERAKGNILERFSAQQFPDLHSELNLSSLELGDSALYFCASSEHRGSIQETQYFGPGTRLLVL.

V gene TRBV6-1 combines with J gene TRBJ2-7; 10 bases fit TRBD2. CDR1 MNHNS and CDR2 SASEGT come from the germline V gene. The CDR3 covers 14 residues. The V and J ends lost 4 bases and 5 bases, in that order; junction bases with no gene match: 5. CDR3 DNA sequence: TGTGCCAGCAGTGGCGCAGGGACTAGCGACGAGCAGTACTTC. Protein: CASSGAGTSDEQYF.

The J gene is TRBJ2-1, the V gene TRBV29-1, with 9 nucleotides matching TRBD1. This CDR3 has 13 residues. Germline CDR1 SQVTM, CDR2 ANQGSEA. J gave up 8 bases and V 7 bases, and 9 bases lay outside the gene matches. As DNA, the CDR3 is TGCAGCGGGCTCGGACAGGGGCACCATGAGCAGTTCTTC. Encoded protein: CSGLGQGHHEQFF.

V gene TRBV5-1 combines with J gene TRBJ2-5; 16 nucleotides align to TRBD2. The CDR3 spans 17 residues. The V gene's germline CDR1 is SGHRS and CDR2 YFSETQ. The trim removed 4 bases at V and 5 bases at J, leaving 8 bases unmatched. Here the CDR3 DNA reads TGCGCCAGCAGCCCGGGGACTAGCGGGAGGGTCGGCGAGACCCAGTACTTC. Translating gives CASSPGTSGRVGETQYF.

The chain employs TRBV5-1 and TRBJ2-3, with TRBD2 identical over 9 bases. Trimming took 4 bases from V and 6 from J; bases not matched to a gene: 9. Germline CDR1 reads SGHRS; CDR2 reads YFSETQ. The CDR3 covers 15 residues. CDR3 loop: CASSESGRRMDTQYF. CDR3 in DNA: TGCGCCAGCAGCGAAAGCGGGAGGAGAATGGATACGCAGTATTTT.

The chain uses TRBV7-2 and TRBJ2-7, with D tentatively TRBD2 (5 bases). This CDR3 is built from 12 residues. Trimming removed 1 base from V and 7 bases from J, with 8 bases in between. The V gene's germline CDR1 is SGHTA and CDR2 FQGNSA. The CDR3 loop reads CASSLGGAEQYF. In nucleotides, the CDR3 is TGTGCCAGCAGCTTAGGGGGAGCTGAGCAGTACTTC.

Only one count was recorded for this clone. V usage is TRBV10-3 and J usage is TRBJ1-5; D not certain. The CDR3 covers 13 residues. Germline-derived CDR1 and CDR2 are ENHRY and SYGVKD. Between the trimmed V and J ends, which lost 10 bases and 9 bases, there was a span of 19 bases. The CDR3: CATADNPLGPQHF. As DNA, the CDR3 is TGTGCCACCGCCGACAACCCCCTCGGGCCCCAGCATTTT.

The CDR3 here is CASSLATRTGTYQETQYF. The CDR3 region has the DNA TGTGCCAGCAGCTTAGCGACGAGAACAGGGACGTACCAAGAGACCCAGTACTTC. The chain employs TRBV7-9 and TRBJ2-5; the D gene is possibly TRBD1 (6 bases). Germline CDR1 SEHNR, CDR2 FQNEAQ (reference sequence). The ends were cut back, 0 bases at V and 0 bases at J, with 17 bases in the middle. The CDR3 is 18 amino acids.

The gene calls are TRBV18 and TRBJ2-1; 11 nucleotides match TRBD2. The junction had 9 bases not matched to a gene; V was cut back by 3 bases and J by 2 bases. The CDR3 length is 18 residues. Germline V lookup: CDR1 KGHSH, CDR2 LQKENI. The CDR3 region is CASSPLSTSGITYNEQFF. DNA of the CDR3: TGTGCCAGCTCACCCCTATCGACTAGCGGGATAACCTACAATGAGCAGTTCTTC.

The chain uses TRBV27 and TRBJ2-7; tentatively, D is TRBD1 (6 bases). CDR3 size: 13 residues. V gave up 6 bases and J gave up 4 bases, with 13 bases separating them. Germline lookup yields CDR1 MNHEY and CDR2 SMNVEV (reference sequence). This CDR3 reads CASRALGAYEQYF. CDR3 bases: TGTGCCAGCAGAGCCCTGGGGGCTTACGAGCAGTACTTC.

The chain has TRBV11-2 and TRBJ1-3, with D maybe TRBD1 (5 bases). CDR1 and CDR2 (germline): SGHAT, FQNNGV. Deletions cut 1 base from V and 6 bases from J, with 13 bases between. The CDR3 sequence is 15 residues long. DNA of the CDR3: TGTGCCAGCAGCTTAGTCCCAGGGAGGCAAAACACCATATATTTT. Encoded protein: CASSLVPGRQNTIYF.

The DNA for the CDR3 is TGTGCCAGCAGCCAAGACAGGGGGTCAGTGAACACTGAAGCTTTCTTT. As protein: CASSQDRGSVNTEAFF. The genes are TRBV14 and TRBJ1-1; 7 nucleotides match TRBD1. CDR1 and CDR2 from the germline V gene are SGHDN and FVKESK. The CDR3 is made up of 16 amino acids. J was trimmed by 0 bases and V by 0 bases; bases with no gene match: 4.

This clone was seen once. At one end, the junction sequence differs from germline, possibly due to a read error. J is TRBJ2-1 and V is TRBV5-4, with 9 bases aligning to TRBD2. Germline CDR1 and CDR2: SGHNT and YYREEE (reference sequence). The CDR3 loop spans 18 amino acids. The CDR3 sequence: CASSTLAGPPSSYNERFF. CDR3 DNA: TGTGCCAGCAGCACGCTAGCGGGGCCTCCCAGTTCCTACAATGAGCGGTTCTTC.

The chain has TRBV25-1 and TRBJ2-2; D possibly corresponds to TRBD1 (6 bases). Trimming cost V 2 bases and J 1 base, with 8 bases left between them. There are 15 residues in the CDR3. The germline CDR1 and CDR2 sequences are MGHDK and SYGVNS. The CDR3 sequence is CASSENRVNTGELFF. The CDR3 coding sequence is TGTGCCAGCAGTGAAAACAGGGTGAACACCGGGGAGCTGTTTTTT.

This rearrangement joins TRBV7-7 to TRBJ2-2; TRBD2 aligns across 8 bases. CDR1 is SSHAT and CDR2 is FNYEAQ in the germline V gene (reference sequence). With 5 bases clipped from V and 0 bases from J, the junction kept 5 bases outside the gene matches. This CDR3 spans 16 amino acids. CDR3 DNA: TGTGCCAGCAGCCCCATAGCGGGGTCGAACACCGGGGAGCTGTTTTTT. Protein: CASSPIAGSNTGELFF. The full variable domain, in which reference TRBV7-7 and TRBJ2-2 provide the parts outside the CDR3, is GAGVSQSPRYKVTKRGQDVTLRCDPISSHATLYWYQQALGQGPEFLTYFNYEAQPDKSGLPSDRFSAERPEGSISTLTIQRTEQRDSAMYRCASSPIAGSNTGELFFGEGSRLTVL.

The rearrangement links TRBV5-1 to TRBJ1-4; 9 bases agree with TRBD1. Trimming at V came to 4 bases and at J to 3 bases, leaving 7 bases not matched to a gene. CDR3 length: 16 residues. Germline V lookup: CDR1 SGHRS, CDR2 YFSETQ. The CDR3 nucleotides read TGCGCCAGCAGCCGGTCGACAGGGGGGGCTAATGAAAAACTGTTTTTT. Encoded protein: CASSRSTGGANEKLFF.

V gene TRBV4-1 combines with J gene TRBJ1-2; D unresolved. Trimming shortened V by 1 base and J by 7 bases, and 10 bases separated the two germline ends. The CDR3 covers 13 residues. Germline CDR1 and CDR2: MGHRA and YSYEKL. The CDR3 is CASSQGGFSGYTF. DNA of the CDR3: TGCGCCAGCAGCCAAGGAGGGTTCAGTGGCTACACCTTC.

The V gene is TRBV11-2, the J gene TRBJ1-1; D not certain. Between the trimmed V and J ends, which lost 0 bases and 5 bases, there was a span of 13 bases. The CDR3 loop spans 15 amino acids. Germline V gives CDR1 SGHAT, CDR2 FQNNGV. The DNA for the CDR3 is TGTGCCAGCAGCTTAGAGGCCGGCCTAGGTACTGAAGCTTTCTTT. It yields the protein CASSLEAGLGTEAFF.

This chain uses TRBV29-1 with TRBJ1-4; D is perhaps TRBD1 (5 bases). V was cut by 6 bases and J by 11 bases, with 19 bases left in between. The CDR3 spans 13 residues. Germline loops: CDR1 SQVTM, CDR2 ANQGSEA. DNA of the CDR3: TGCAGCGTATCAAACCCCGGGGGTCGGAAACTGTTTTTT. This codes for CSVSNPGGRKLFF. Full variable domain (remainder filled in from reference TRBV29-1 and TRBJ1-4): SAVISQKPSRDICQRGTSLTIQCQVDSQVTMMFWYRQQPGQSLTLIATANQGSEATYESGFVIDKFPISRPNLTFSTLTVSNMSPEDSSIYLCSVSNPGGRKLFFGSGTQLSVL.